The present entry profiles one T cell receptor beta chain with its context. Original methodology: Reference gene primers were amplified, and this amplification served to estimate nucleated cell counts. Sequencing used immunoSEQ multiplex PCR; TCRdb keeps in-frame clones, though not all of them. Clone size and V and J calls were adopted from that table, with D and trimming inferred from the DNA. The repertoire has more than 25,000 clones, roughly 90% of them found once; the top ten carry 0.5% to 0.7%. This entry is derived from a study of blood T cell repertoires in COVID-19. Overall study: The United States, Italy and Spain provided the acute and convalescent COVID-19 samples. The cDNA or gDNA used as material had been derived from T cells, B-cell-depleted T cells, or PBMCs.

Germline V lookup: CDR1 SGHNT, CDR2 YENEEA. The CDR3 covers 18 residues. V shed 5 bases, J shed 2 bases, and the junction held 9 bases outside the gene matches. This sequence joins TRBV11-3 and TRBJ2-3; 14 bases align to TRBD2. Material for sequencing was peripheral blood. The TCR was taken from a woman in her thirties or forties with active or convalescent COVID-19. The CDR3 reads CASSPGLAGAADTDTQYF. In DNA, the CDR3 is TGTGCCAGCAGCCCGGGACTAGCGGGAGCAGCCGACACAGATACGCAGTATTTT.